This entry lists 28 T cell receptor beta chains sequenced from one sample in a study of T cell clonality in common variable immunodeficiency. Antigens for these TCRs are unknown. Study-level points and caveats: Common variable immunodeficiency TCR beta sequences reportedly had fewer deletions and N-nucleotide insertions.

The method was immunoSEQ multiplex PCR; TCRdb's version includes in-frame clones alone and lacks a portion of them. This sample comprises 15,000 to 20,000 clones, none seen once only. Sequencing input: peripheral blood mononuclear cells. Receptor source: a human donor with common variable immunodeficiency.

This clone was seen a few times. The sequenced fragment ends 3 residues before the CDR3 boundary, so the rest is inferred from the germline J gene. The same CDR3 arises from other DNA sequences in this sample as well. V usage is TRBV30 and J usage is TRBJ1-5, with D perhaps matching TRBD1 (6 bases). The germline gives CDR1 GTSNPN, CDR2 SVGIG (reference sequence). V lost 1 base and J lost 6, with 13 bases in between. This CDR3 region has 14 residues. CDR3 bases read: TGTGCCTGGAGTGAAGGGGCCAGGGGTCAGCCC. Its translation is CAWSEGARGQP. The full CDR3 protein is CAWSEGARGQPQHF.

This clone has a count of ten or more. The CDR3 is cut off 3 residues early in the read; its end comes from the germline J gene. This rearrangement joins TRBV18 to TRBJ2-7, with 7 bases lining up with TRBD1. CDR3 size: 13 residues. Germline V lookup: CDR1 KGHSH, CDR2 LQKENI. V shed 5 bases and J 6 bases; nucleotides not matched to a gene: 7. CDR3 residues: CASSSRQGGEQYF. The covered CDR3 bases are TGTGCCAGCTCAAGCCGACAGGGCGGCGAG.

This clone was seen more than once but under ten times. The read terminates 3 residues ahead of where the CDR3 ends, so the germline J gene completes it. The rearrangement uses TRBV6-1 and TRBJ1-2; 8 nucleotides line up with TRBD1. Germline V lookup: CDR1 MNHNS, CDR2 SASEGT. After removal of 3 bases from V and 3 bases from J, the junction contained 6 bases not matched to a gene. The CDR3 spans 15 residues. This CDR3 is CASSEAGGFHYGYTF. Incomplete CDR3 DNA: TGTGCCAGCAGTGAGGCAGGGGGCTTTCACTATGGC.

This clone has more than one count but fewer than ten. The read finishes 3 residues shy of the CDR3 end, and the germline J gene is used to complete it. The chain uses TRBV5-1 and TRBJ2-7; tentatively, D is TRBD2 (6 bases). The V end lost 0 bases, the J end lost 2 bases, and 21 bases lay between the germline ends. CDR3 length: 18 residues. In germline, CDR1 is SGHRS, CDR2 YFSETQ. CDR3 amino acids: CASSLVPRDSGGTYEQYF. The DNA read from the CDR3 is TGCGCCAGCAGCTTGGTCCCCCGGGACTCGGGCGGAACCTACGAG.

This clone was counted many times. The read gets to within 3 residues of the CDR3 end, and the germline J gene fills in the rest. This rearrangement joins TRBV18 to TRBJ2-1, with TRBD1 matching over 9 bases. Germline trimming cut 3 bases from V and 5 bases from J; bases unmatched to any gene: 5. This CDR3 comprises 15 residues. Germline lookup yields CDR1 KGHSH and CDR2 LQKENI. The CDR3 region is CASSPRTGVNNEQFF. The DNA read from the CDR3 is TGTGCCAGCTCACCCAGGACAGGGGTCAACAATGAG.

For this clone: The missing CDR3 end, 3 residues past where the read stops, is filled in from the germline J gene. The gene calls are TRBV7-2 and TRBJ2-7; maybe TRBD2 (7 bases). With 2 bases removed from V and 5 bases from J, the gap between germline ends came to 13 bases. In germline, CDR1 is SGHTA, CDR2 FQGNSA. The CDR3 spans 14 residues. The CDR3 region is CASSLTGGLDEQYF. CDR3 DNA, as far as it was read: TGTGCCAGCAGCTTAACGGGGGGCCTGGACGAG.

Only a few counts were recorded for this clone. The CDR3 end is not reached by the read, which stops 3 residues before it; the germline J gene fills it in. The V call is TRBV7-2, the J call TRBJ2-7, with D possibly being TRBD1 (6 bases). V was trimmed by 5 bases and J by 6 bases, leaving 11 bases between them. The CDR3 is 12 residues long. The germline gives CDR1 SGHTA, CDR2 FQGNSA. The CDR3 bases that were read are TGTGCCAGCAGCCCTACAGGGTTCGAG. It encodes CASSPTGFE. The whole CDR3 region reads CASSPTGFEQYF. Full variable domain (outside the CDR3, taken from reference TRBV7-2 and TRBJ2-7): GAGVSQSPSNKVTEKGKDVELRCDPISGHTALYWYRQSLGQGLEFLIYFQGNSAPDKSGLPSDRFSAERTGGSVSTLTIQRTQQEDSAVYLCASSPTGFEQYFGPGTRLTVT.

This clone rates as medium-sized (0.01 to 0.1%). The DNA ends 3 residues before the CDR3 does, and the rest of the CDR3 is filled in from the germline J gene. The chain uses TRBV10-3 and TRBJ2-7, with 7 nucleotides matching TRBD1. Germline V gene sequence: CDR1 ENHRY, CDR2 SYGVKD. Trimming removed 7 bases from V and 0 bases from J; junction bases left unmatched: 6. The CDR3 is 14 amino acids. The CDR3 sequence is CAIIFRDSSYEQYF. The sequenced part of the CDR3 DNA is TGTGCCATCATTTTCCGGGACAGCTCCTACGAG.

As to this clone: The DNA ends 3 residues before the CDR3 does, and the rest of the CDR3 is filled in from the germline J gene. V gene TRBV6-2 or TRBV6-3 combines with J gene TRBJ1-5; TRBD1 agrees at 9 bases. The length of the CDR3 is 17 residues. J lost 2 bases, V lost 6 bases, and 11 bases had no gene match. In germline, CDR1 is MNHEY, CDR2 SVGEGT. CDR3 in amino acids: CASSWGNRGRGNQPQHF. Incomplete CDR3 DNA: TGTGCCAGCAGCTGGGGTAACAGGGGGCGCGGCAATCAGCCC.

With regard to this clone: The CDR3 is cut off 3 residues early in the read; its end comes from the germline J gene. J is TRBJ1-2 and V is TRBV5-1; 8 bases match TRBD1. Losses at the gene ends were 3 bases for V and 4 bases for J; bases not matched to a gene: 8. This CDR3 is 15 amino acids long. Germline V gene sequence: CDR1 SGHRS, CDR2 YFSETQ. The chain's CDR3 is CASSWDTTGAYGYTF. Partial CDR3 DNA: TGCGCCAGCAGCTGGGACACGACAGGGGCCTATGGC.

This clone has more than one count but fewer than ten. CDR3 sequence: CASSRTSGNTGELFF. The DNA read from the CDR3 is TGTGCCAGCAGCCGGACTAGCGGTAACACCGGGGAG. This chain connects TRBV11-2 to TRBJ2-2; 10 bases line up with TRBD2. The CDR3 end lies 3 residues beyond the end of the read and is filled in from the germline J gene. The CDR3 has 15 amino acids. CDR1 and CDR2 from the germline V gene are SGHAT and FQNNGV. Trimming cost V 5 bases and J 2 bases; bases outside gene matches: 2.

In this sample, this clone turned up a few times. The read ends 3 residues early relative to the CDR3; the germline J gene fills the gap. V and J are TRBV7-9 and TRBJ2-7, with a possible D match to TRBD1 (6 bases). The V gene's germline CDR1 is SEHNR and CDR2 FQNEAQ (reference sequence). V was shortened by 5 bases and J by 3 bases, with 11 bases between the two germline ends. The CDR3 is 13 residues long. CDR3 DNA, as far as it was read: TGTGCCAGCAGCCCCGGGACATTCTACGAG. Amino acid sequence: CASSPGTFYE. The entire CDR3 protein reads CASSPGTFYEQYF. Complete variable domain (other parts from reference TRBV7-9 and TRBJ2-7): DTGVSQNPRHKITKRGQNVTFRCDPISEHNRLYWYRQTLGQGPEFLTYFQNEAQLEKSRLLSDRFSAERPKGSFSTLEIQRTEQGDSAMYLCASSPGTFYEQYFGPGTRLTVT.

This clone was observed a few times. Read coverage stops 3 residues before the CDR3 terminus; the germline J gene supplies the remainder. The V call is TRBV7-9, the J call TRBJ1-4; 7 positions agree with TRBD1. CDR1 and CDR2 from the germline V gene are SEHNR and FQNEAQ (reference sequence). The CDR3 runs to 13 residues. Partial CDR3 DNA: TGTGCCAGCAGCTTAGGACAGGGATCAGGA. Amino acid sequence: CASSLGQGSG. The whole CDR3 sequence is CASSLGQGSGLFF.

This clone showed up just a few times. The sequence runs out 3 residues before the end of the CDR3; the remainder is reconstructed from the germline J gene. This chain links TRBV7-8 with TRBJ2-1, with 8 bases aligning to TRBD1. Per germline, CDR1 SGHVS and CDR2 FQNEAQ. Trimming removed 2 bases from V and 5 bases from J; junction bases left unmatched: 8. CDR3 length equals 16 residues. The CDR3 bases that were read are TGTGCCAGCAGCTTACAGGGGGCTCAATTCAACAATGAG. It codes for CASSLQGAQFNNE. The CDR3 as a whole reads CASSLQGAQFNNEQFF.

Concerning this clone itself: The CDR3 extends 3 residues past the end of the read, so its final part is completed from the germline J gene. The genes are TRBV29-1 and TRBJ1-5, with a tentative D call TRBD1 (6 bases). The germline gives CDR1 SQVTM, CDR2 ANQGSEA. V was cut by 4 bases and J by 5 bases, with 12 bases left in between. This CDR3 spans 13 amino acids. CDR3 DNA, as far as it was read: TGCAGCGTTGGGACAGCATGGGATCAGCCC. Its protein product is CSVGTAWDQP. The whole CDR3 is CSVGTAWDQPQHF.

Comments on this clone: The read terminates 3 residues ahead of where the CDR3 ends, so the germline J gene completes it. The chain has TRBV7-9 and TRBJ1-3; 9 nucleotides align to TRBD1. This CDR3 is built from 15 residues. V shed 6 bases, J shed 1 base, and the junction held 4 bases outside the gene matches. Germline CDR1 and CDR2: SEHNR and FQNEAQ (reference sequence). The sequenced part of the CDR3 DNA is TGTGCCAGCAGGATACAGGGGGCGTCTGGAAACACC. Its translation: CASRIQGASGNT. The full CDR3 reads CASRIQGASGNTIYF. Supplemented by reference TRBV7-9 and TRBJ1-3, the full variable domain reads DTGVSQNPRHKITKRGQNVTFRCDPISEHNRLYWYRQTLGQGPEFLTYFQNEAQLEKSRLLSDRFSAERPKGSFSTLEIQRTEQGDSAMYLCASRIQGASGNTIYFGEGSWLTVV.

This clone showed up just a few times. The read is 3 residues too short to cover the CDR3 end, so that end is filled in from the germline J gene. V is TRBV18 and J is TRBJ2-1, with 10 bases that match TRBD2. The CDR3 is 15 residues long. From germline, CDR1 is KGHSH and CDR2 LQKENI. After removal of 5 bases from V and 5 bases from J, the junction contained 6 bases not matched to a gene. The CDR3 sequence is CASSNLGLANNEQFF. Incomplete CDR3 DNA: TGTGCCAGCTCAAACTTGGGACTAGCGAACAATGAG.

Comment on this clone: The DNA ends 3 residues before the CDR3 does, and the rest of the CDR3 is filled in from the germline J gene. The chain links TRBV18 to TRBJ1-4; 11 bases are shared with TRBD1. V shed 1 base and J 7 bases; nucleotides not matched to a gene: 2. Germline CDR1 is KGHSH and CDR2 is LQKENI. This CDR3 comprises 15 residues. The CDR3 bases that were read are TGTGCCAGCTCACCACGGGGGACAGGGGGTGAAAAA. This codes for CASSPRGTGGEK. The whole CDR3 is CASSPRGTGGEKLFF.

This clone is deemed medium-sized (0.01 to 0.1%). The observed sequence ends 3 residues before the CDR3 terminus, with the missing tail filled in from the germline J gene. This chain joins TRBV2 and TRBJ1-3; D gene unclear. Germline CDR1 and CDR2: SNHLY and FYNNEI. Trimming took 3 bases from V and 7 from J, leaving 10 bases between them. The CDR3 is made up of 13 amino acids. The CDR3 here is CASSEPGENTIYF. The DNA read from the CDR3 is TGTGCCAGCAGTGAGCCCGGGGAGAACACC.

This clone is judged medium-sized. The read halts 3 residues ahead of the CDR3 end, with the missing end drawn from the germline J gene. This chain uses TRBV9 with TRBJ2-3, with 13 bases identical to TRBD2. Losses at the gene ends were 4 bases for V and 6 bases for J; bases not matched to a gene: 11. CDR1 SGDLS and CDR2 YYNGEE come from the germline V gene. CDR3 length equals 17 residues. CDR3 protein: CASSPGLAGAGGDTQYF. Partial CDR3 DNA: TGTGCCAGCAGCCCTGGACTAGCGGGGGCCGGGGGGGATACG. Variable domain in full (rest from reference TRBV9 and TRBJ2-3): DSGVTQTPKHLITATGQRVTLRCSPRSGDLSVYWYQQSLDQGLQFLIQYYNGEERAKGNILERFSAQQFPDLHSELNLSSLELGDSALYFCASSPGLAGAGGDTQYFGPGTRLTVL.

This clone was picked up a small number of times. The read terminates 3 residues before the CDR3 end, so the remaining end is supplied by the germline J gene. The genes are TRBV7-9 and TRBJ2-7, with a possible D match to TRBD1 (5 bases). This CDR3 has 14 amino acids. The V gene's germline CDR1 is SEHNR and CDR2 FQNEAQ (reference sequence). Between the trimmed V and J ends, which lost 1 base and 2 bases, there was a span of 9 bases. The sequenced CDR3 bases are TGTGCCAGCAGCTTAGATGGACATGCCTACGAG. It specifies CASSLDGHAYE. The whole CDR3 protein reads CASSLDGHAYEQYF.

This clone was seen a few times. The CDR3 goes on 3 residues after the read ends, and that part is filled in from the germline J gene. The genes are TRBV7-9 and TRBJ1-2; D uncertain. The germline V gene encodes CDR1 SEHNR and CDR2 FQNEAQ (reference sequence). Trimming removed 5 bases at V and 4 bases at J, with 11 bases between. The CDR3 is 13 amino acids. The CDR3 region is CASSPQTIYGYTF. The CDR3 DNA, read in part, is TGTGCCAGCAGCCCACAGACTATCTATGGC.

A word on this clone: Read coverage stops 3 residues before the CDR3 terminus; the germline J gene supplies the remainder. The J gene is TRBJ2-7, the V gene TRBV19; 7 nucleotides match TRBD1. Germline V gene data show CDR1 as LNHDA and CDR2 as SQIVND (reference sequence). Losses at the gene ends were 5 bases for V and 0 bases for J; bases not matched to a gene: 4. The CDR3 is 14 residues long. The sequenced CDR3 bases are TGTGCCAGTAGTGGCAGGGACAGCTCCTACGAG. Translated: CASSGRDSSYE. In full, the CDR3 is CASSGRDSSYEQYF.

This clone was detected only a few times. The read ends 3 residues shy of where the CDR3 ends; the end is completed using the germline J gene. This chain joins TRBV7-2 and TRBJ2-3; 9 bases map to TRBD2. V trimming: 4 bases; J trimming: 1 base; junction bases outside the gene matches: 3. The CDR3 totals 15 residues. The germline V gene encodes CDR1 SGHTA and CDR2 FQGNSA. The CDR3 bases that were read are TGTGCCAGCAGCTCAATAGCGGGAGGCACAGATACG. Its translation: CASSSIAGGTDT. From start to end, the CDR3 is CASSSIAGGTDTQYF.

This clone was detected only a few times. CDR3 sequence reads: CASSPRTSLNEQFF. The CDR3 DNA, read in part, is TGTGCCAGTAGTCCTCGGACTAGCCTCAATGAG. The chain couples TRBV19 to TRBJ2-1; 8 bases line up with TRBD2. The read comes to an end 3 residues before the CDR3 does, leaving the germline J gene to fill in the end. J was trimmed by 6 bases and V by 5 bases; bases with no gene match: 6. CDR3 length: 14 amino acids. In germline, CDR1 is LNHDA, CDR2 SQIVND (reference sequence). The entire variable domain, with the rest obtained from reference TRBV19 and TRBJ2-1, is as follows: DGGITQSPKYLFRKEGQNVTLSCEQNLNHDAMYWYRQDPGQGLRLIYYSQIVNDFQKGDIAEGYSVSREKKESFPLTVTSAQKNPTAFYLCASSPRTSLNEQFFGPGTRLTVL.

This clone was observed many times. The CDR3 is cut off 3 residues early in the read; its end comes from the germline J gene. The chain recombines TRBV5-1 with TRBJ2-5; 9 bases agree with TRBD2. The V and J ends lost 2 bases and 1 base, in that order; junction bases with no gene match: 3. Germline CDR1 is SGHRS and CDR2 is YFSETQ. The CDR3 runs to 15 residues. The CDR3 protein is CASSLAGGTQETQYF. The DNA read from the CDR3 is TGCGCCAGCAGCTTAGCGGGGGGAACCCAAGAGACC.

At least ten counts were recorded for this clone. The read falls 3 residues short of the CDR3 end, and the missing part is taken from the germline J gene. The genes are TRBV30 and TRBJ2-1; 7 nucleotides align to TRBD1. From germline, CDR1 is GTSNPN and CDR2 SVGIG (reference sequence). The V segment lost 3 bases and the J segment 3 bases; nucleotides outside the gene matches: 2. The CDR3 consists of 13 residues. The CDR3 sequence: CAWSRDSYNEQFF. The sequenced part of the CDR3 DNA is TGTGCCTGGAGCCGGGACAGCTACAATGAG.

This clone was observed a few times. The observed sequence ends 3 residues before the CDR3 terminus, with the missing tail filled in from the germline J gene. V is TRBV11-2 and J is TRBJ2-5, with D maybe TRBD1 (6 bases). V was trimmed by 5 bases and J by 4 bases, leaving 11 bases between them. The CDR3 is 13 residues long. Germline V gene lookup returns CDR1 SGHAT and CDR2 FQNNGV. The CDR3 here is CASSNQGRETQYF. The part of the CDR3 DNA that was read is TGTGCCAGCAGCAATCAGGGGAGAGAGACC.